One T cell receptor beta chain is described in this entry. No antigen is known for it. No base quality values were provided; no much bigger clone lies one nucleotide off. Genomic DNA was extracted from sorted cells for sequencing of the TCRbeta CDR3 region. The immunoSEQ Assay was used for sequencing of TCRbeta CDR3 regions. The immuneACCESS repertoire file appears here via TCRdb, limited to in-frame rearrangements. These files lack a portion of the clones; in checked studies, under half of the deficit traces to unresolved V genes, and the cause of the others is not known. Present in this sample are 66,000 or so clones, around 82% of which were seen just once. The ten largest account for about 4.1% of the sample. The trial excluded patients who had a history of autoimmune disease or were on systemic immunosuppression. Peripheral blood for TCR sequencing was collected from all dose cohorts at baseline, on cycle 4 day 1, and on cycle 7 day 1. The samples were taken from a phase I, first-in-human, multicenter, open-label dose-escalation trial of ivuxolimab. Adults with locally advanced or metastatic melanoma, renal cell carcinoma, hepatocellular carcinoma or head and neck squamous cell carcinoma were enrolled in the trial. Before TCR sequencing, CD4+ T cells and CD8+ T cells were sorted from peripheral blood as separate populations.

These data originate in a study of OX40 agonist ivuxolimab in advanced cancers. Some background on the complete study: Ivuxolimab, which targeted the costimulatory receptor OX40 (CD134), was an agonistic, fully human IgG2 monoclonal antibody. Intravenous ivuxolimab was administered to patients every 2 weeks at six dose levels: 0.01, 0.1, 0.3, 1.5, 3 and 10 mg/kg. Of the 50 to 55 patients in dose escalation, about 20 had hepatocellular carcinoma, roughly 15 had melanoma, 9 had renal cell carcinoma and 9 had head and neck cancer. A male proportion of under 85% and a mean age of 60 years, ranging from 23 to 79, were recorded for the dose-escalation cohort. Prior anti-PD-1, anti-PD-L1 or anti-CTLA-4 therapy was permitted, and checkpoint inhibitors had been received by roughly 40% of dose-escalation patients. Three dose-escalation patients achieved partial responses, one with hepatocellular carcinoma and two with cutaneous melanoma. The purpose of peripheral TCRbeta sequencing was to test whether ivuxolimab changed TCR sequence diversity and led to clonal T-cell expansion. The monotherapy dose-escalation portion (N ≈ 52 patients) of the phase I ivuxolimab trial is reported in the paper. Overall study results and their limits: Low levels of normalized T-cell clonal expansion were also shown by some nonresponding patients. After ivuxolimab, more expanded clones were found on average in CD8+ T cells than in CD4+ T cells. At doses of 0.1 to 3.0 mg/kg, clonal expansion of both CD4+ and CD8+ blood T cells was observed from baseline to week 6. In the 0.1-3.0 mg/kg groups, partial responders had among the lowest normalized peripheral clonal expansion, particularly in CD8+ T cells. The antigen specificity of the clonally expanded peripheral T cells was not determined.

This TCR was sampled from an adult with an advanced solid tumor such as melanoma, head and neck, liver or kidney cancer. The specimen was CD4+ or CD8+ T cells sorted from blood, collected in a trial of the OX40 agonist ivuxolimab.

CDR3 reads: CASSQEVSGYREAFF. The nucleotides read TGTGCCAGCAGCCAAGAGGTTTCCGGTTACCGTGAAGCTTTCTTT. The chain joins TRBV4-2 to TRBJ1-1; too little of a D gene remains to name it. CDR1 LGHNA and CDR2 YNFKEQ were looked up in the germline V gene. The CDR3, cysteine through phenylalanine, is 15 amino acids long. The kept DNA is CDR3 alone, 45 bases in frame from the first base. Trimming at the junction amounts to 0 bases on V and 7 bases on J, and the germline ends lie 15 bases apart.